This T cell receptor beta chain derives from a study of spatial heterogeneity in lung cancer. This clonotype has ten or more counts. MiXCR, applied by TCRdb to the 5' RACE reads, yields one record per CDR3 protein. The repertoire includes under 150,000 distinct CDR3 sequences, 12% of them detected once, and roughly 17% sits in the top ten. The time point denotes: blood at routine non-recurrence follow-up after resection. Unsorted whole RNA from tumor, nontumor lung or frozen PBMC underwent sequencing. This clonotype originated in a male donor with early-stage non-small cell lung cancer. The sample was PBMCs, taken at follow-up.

As DNA, the CDR3 is TGCAGTGCTAGAGCCCCGATTACCACAGATACGCAGTATTTT. It is translated as CSARAPITTDTQYF. The V gene is TRBV20-1, the J gene TRBJ2-3; D not certain. The CDR3 loop spans 14 amino acids. Trimming removed 1 base at V and 2 bases at J, with 10 bases between. CDR1 and CDR2 (germline): DFQATT, SNEGSKA (reference sequence).